Listed here is a single TCR beta chain. The target of this receptor is not known. Base qualities are missing; no much larger clone stands one base away. This record comes from a study of blood T cell repertoires in COVID-19 (dated by TCRdb to the early 2020s). About the full investigation: Collaborator samples came from the United States, Italy and Spain and covered acute and convalescent phases of COVID-19. The prospective study material was composed of cDNA or gDNA derived from T cells, B-cell-depleted T cells, or PBMCs. Deeply sampled blood TCRbeta repertoires from subjects exposed to, actively infected with, or recovered from COVID-19 were included in the dataset. The repertoires were made available in a free public database intended to serve as a resource for research on the immune response to SARS-CoV-2. Samples were obtained from the ongoing ImmuneRACE study (first 160 participants) and from some 1,300 subjects provided by 6 global collaborators. Nearly every sample came with metadata listing a de-identified subject ID, COVID-19 status, age in years and sex. HLA class I and class II types, where available, came from metadata supplied by the sample provider rather than from assay-based typing.

The immunoSEQ Assay, a bias-controlled multiplex PCR, was used to amplify TCRbeta CDR3 regions from genomic DNA. The published analysis was carried out like this. Nucleated cell counts per sample were estimated from amplification of reference gene primers within the assay. To quantify the absolute abundance of each unique TCRbeta CDR3 rearrangement, sequence reads were collapsed and filtered. For each sample, productive Simpson clonality was calculated as the square root of Simpson's diversity index over productive rearrangements. As stored in TCRdb, this immuneACCESS dataset retains in-frame rearrangements with V and J assigned. A fraction of the clones does not appear; measured against another copy, unresolved V genes explain less than half of the discrepancy, and the remainder lacks a known reason. V and J calls and clone size follow that table, whereas D and trimming were derived from the DNA. Here the sample has 65,000 to 90,000 clones; roughly 91% occur a single time. Approximately 10% of the sample comes from the top ten.

The full study reports these points: Clinical and demographic metadata were provided uncurated, with the amount varying by source and participant.

Collaborating institutions collected whole blood in K2EDTA tubes following their own protocols. Collaborator samples were shipped for TCRbeta analysis as frozen whole blood, isolated PBMCs, or DNA extracted from either sample type. The source material was peripheral blood. The clonotype was recovered from a woman between 18 and 29 years old with acute or convalescent COVID-19.

The nucleotide sequence reads as follows: TGTGCCAGCAGAGAAACCGGGACAGGGGATGAAAAACTGTTTTTT. Its translation is CASRETGTGDEKLFF. The chain is assembled from TRBV7-9 and TRBJ1-4; 10 middle bases align to TRBD1. The germline V gene (reference sequence) supplies CDR1 SEHNR and CDR2 FQNEAQ. V loses 6 bases at its end and J loses 6 bases; junction bases beyond the gene matches: 7. Including the terminal cysteine and phenylalanine, the CDR3 comprises 15 residues. Only the CDR3 part of the read is kept: 45 bases, read in frame from the first base.